This T cell receptor beta chain emerged from a study of T cell repertoires in cytomegalovirus infection. General study points: It was HLA-C-restricted CMV-specific TCR beta clonotypes that dominated the response ex vivo.

Per the germline V gene, CDR1 is SGHVS and CDR2 is FQNEAQ. There are 12 residues in the CDR3. With respect to this clonotype: Its antigen is as yet unknown. At one of its ends the junction is not consistent with the germline gene, which may arise from a read error.

A single record per CDR3 protein comes from TCRdb applying MiXCR to the reads. In the table there are some 700,000 distinct CDR3 sequences, around 30% of which are singletons. The specimen comprised cultured PBMCs, sampled from culture after CMV antigen stimulation. The TCR sequence derives from a human donor in good health (CMV status not recorded). Some clones in this sample may be carry-over from other donors' samples. The rearrangement uses TRBV7-8 and TRBJ2-3, with 15 bases aligning to TRBD2. CDR3 bases: TGTGCCAGCAGCCGGGGACTAGCGGGAGGAAATTTT. Translation gives CASSRGLAGGNF.